This TCR beta chain was sequenced in a study of blood T cell repertoires in COVID-19. Study-wide background: T cells, B-cell-depleted T cells, or PBMCs provided the cDNA or gDNA that served as material.

V lost 1 base and J 5 bases, leaving 6 bases between the germline ends. Germline loops: CDR1 SGHAT, CDR2 FQNNGV. The CDR3 extends over 14 amino acids. The repertoire was sequenced with immunoSEQ multiplex PCR; TCRdb's copy has only in-frame clones and lacks some. The table lists about 200,000 clones, 84% of them singletons. The source is a woman younger than 45 who had been exposed to COVID-19. The sample taken for sequencing was PBMCs or T cells enriched from blood (not recorded which). The rearrangement uses TRBV11-2 and TRBJ1-6; possibly TRBD1 for D (5 bases). The CDR3, as DNA: TGTGCCAGCAGCTTAGCAGGGAATAATTCACCCCTCCACTTT. Encoded protein: CASSLAGNNSPLHF.